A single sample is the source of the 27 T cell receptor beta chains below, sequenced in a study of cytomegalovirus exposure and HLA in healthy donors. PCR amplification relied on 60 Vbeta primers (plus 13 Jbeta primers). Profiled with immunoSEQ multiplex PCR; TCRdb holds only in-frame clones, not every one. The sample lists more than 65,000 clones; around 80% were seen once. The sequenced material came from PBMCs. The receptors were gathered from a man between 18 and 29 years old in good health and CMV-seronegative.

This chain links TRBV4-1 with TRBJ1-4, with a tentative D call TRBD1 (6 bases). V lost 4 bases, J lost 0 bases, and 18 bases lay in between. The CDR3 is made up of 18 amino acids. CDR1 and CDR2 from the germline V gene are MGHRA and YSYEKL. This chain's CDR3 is CASSRRKDSLATNEKLFF. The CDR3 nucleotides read TGCGCCAGCAGCCGGCGTAAGGACAGTCTTGCAACTAATGAAAAACTGTTTTTT.

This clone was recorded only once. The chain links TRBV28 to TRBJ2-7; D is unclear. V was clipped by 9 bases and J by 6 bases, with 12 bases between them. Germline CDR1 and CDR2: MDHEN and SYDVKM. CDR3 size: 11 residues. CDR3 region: CASPLAVEQYF. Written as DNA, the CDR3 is TGTGCCAGTCCCCTCGCGGTCGAGCAGTACTTC.

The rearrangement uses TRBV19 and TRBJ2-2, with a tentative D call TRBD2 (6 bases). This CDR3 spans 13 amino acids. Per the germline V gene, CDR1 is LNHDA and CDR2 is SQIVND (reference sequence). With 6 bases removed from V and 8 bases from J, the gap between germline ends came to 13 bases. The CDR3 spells CASSPPGGGELFF. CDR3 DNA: TGTGCCAGTAGCCCCCCCGGGGGAGGGGAGCTGTTTTTT.

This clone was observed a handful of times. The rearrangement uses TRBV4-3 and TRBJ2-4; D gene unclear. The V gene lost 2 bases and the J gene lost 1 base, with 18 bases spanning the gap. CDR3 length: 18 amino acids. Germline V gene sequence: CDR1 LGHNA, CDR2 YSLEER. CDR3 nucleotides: TGCGCCAGCAGCCAATCATTGGCGTCGGGTCGCGCCAAAAACATTCAGTACTTC. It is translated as CASSQSLASGRAKNIQYF.

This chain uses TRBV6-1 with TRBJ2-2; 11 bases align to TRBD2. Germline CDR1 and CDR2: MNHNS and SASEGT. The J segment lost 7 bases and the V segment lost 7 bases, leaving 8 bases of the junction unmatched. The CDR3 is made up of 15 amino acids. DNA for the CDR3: TGTGCCAGCATGGCGACTAGCGGGATCATCGGGGAGCTGTTTTTT. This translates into CASMATSGIIGELFF.

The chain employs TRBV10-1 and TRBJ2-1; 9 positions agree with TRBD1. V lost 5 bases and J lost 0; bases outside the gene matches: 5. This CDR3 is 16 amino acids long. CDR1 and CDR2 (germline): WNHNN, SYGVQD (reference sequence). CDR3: CASSRETGGSYNEQFF. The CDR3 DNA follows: TGCGCCAGCAGTAGGGAGACAGGGGGCTCCTACAATGAGCAGTTCTTC.

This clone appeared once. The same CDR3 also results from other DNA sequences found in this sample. CDR3 sequence (DNA): TGCGCCAGCAGATTCCGGGACAGGGCGAACGGGGAGCTGTTTTTT. Amino acid sequence: CASRFRDRANGELFF. The V call is TRBV10-1, the J call TRBJ2-2, with 9 bases matching TRBD1. The CDR3 runs 15 residues. With 6 bases clipped from V and 7 bases from J, the junction kept 9 bases outside the gene matches. CDR1 WNHNN and CDR2 SYGVQD come from the germline V gene (reference sequence).

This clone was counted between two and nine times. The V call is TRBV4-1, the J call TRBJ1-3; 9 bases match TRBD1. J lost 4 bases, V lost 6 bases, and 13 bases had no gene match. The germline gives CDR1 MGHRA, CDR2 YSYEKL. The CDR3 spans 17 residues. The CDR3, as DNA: TGCGCCAGCAGTCACATCCAACAGGGGGCAACGGGAAACACCATATATTTT. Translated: CASSHIQQGATGNTIYF.

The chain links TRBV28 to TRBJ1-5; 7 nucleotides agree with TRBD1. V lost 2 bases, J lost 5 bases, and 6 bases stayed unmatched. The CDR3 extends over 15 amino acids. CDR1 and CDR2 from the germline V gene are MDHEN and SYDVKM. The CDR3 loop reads CASSLTDRVYQPQHF. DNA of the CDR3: TGTGCCAGCAGTTTAACCGACAGGGTTTATCAGCCCCAGCATTTT.

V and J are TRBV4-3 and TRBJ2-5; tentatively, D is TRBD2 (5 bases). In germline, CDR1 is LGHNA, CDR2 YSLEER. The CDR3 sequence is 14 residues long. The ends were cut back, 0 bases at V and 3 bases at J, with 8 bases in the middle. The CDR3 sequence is CASSQDLGEETQYF. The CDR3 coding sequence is TGCGCCAGCAGCCAAGATCTGGGAGAAGAGACCCAGTACTTC.

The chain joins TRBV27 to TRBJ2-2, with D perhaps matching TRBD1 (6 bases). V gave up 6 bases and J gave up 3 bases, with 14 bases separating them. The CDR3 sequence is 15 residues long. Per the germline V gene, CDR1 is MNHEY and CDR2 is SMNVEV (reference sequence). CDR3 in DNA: TGTGCCAGCAGCCGGGACAACTACTACACCGGGGAGCTGTTTTTT. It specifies CASSRDNYYTGELFF.

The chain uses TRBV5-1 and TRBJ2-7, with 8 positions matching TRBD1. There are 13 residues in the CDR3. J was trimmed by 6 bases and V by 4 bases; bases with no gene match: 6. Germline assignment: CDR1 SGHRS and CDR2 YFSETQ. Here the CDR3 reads CASSRTGQGEQYF. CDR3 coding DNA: TGCGCCAGCAGCCGGACAGGGCAGGGCGAGCAGTACTTC.

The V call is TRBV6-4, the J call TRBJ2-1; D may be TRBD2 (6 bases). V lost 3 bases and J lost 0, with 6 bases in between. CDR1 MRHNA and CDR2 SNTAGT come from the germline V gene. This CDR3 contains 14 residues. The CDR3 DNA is TGTGCCAGCAGTGAGGGGGGCTCCTACAATGAGCAGTTCTTC. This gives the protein CASSEGGSYNEQFF.

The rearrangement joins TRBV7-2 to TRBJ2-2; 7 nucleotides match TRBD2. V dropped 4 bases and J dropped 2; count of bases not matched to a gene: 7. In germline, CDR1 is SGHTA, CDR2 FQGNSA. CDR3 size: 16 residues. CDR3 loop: CASSSPTSSNTGELFF. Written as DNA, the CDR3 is TGTGCCAGCAGCTCACCGACTAGCAGCAACACCGGGGAGCTGTTTTTT.

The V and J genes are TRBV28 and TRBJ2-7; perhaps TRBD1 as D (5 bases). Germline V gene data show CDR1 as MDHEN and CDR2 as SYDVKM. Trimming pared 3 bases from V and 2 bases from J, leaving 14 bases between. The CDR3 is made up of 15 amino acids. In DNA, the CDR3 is TGTGCCAGCAGTTTCTGGCAGGGCCGGCCCTACGAGCAGTACTTC. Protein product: CASSFWQGRPYEQYF.

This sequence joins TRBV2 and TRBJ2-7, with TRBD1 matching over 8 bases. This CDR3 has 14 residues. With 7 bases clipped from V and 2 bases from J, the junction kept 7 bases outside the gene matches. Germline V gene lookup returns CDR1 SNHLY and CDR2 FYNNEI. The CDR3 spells CASIPDRGTYEQYF. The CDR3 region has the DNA TGTGCCAGCATTCCCGACAGGGGTACCTACGAGCAGTACTTC.

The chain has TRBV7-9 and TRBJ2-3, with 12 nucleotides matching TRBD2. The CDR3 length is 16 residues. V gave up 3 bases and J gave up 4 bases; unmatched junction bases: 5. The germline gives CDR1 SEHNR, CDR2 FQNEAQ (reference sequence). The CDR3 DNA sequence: TGTGCCAGCAGCTTGGGACTAGCGGGCCCCCCAGATACGCAGTATTTT. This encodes CASSLGLAGPPDTQYF.

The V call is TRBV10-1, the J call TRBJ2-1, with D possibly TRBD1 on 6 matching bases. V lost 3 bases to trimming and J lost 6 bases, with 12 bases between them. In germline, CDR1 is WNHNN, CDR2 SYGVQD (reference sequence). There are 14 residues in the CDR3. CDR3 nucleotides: TGCGCCAGCAGTGACAGGGGAGAAGGCAATGAGCAGTTCTTC. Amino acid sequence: CASSDRGEGNEQFF.

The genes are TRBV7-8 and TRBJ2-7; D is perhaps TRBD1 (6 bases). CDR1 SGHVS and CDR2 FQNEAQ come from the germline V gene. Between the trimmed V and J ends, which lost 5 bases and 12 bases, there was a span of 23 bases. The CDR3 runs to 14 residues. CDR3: CASSPSSGAFRWYF. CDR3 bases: TGTGCCAGCAGCCCCTCCTCAGGGGCGTTTCGGTGGTACTTC.

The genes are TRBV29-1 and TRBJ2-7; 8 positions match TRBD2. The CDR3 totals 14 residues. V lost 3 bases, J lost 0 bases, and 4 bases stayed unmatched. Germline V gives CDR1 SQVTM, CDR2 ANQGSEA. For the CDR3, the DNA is TGCAGCGTTGATACTAGCGGCAGCTCCTACGAGCAGTACTTC. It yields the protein CSVDTSGSSYEQYF.

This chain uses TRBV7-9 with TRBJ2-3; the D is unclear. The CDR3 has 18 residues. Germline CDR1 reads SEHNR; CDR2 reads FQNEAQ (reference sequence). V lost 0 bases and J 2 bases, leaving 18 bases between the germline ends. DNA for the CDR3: TGTGCCAGCAGCTTAGCGCAAGGTAGCCGGTCGAACACAGATACGCAGTATTTT. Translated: CASSLAQGSRSNTDTQYF.

DNA for the CDR3: TGTGCCAGCAGCCCGGACAGGGGGACAGATACGCAGTATTTT. It yields the protein CASSPDRGTDTQYF. The gene calls are TRBV7-9 and TRBJ2-3, with 10 bases fitting TRBD1. The V and J ends lost 5 bases and 3 bases, in that order; junction bases with no gene match: 2. The CDR3 has 14 amino acids. Germline-derived CDR1 and CDR2 are SEHNR and FQNEAQ (reference sequence).

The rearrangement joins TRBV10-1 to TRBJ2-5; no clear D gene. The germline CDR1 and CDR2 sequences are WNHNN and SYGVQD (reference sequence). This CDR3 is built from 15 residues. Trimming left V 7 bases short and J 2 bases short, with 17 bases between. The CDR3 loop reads CASNTKLGAQETQYF. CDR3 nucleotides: TGCGCCAGCAATACTAAACTCGGTGCTCAAGAGACCCAGTACTTC.

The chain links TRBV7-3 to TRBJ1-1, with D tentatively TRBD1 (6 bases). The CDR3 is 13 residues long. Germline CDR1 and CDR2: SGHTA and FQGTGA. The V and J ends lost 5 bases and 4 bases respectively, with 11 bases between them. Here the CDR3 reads CASSTSRGTEAFF. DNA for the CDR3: TGTGCCAGCAGCACCTCCAGGGGCACTGAAGCTTTCTTT.

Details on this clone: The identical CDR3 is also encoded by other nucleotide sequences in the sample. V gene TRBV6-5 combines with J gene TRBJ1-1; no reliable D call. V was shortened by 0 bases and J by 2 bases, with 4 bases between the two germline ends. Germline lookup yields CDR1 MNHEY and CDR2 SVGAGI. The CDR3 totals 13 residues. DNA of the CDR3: TGTGCCAGCAGTTACTCGCTAAACACTGAAGCTTTCTTT. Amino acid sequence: CASSYSLNTEAFF.

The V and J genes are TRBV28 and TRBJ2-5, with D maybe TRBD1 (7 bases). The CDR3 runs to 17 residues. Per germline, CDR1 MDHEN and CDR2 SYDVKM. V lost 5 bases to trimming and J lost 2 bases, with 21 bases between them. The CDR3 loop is CASSPLGGQAPQETQYF. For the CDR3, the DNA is TGTGCCAGCAGTCCCCTGGGAGGACAGGCTCCTCAAGAGACCCAGTACTTC.

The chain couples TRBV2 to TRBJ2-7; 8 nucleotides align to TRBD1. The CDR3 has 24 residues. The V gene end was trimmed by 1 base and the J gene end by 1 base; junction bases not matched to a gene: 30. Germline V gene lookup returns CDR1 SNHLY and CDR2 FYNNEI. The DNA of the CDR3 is TGTGCCAGCAGTGAAGTACGGTCGGGGAGAAACTTCATGGAGAACGGGACAGGATCCTACGAGCAGTACTTC. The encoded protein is CASSEVRSGRNFMENGTGSYEQYF.